This T cell receptor (beta chain) was profiled in a study of HIV-infected patients and healthy controls. This CDR3 is 11 amino acids long. Germline loops: CDR1 MNHEY, CDR2 SVGEGT. After removal of 7 bases from V and 15 bases from J, the junction contained 5 bases not matched to a gene. One entry per CDR3 protein results from TCRdb running MiXCR on the 5' RACE reads. This sample has under 20,000 distinct CDR3 sequences; about 16% occur once, and the top ten carry about 24%. This clonotype was observed many times. This TCR came from a human donor in good health. The source material was CD8+ T cells from blood. This sequence joins TRBV6-2 or TRBV6-3 and TRBJ2-1; 11 nucleotides line up with TRBD2. CDR3 region: CASKTSGAWFF. The CDR3 bases are TGTGCCAGCAAGACTAGCGGGGCGTGGTTCTTC.